The 4 T cell receptor beta chains listed next were all sequenced from one sample in a study of blood T cells in healthy people across ages (dated by TCRdb to between 2014 and 2017). The library was prepared using 5' RACE. The instrument was an Illumina HiSeq 2500. The second PCR ran for about 6 to 12 cycles and used a J-beta primer mix along with a sample-barcoded 5' primer. The raw public reads went through TCRdb reprocessing: fastp at Q25, MiXCR clone calling, in-frame beta chains kept. Identical CDR3 protein sequences are pooled into one entry, listed with their most common genes and DNA. This sample gives 1.5 million to 2 million distinct CDR3 sequences in total; around half of them show up just once. Of the sample, more than 2% falls within the top ten clones. The specimen was blood. All receptors come from a woman between 40 and 50 years old in good health.

The V call is TRBV10-3, the J call TRBJ2-3; possibly TRBD2 for D (5 bases). CDR3 length: 12 amino acids. V lost 10 bases and J 4 bases, leaving 12 bases between the germline ends. The V gene's germline CDR1 is ENHRY and CDR2 SYGVKD. In DNA form, the CDR3 reads TGTGCCACCCGAGAGGAGGCAGATACGCAGTATTTT. Amino acids: CATREEADTQYF.

This sequence joins TRBV18 and TRBJ1-2; D ambiguous. Per the germline V gene, CDR1 is KGHSH and CDR2 is LQKENI. The CDR3 sequence is 14 residues long. The ends were cut back, 0 bases at V and 4 bases at J, with 9 bases in the middle. The CDR3 here is CASSPPADSYGYTF. The CDR3 DNA follows: TGTGCCAGCTCACCACCGGCAGATTCCTATGGCTACACCTTC.

The rearrangement joins TRBV20-1 to TRBJ2-4, with a weak D call TRBD2 (6 bases). Trimming took off 4 bases at V and 9 bases at J, with 25 bases between the two ends. This CDR3 is 16 amino acids long. Germline loops: CDR1 DFQATT, CDR2 SNEGSKA (reference sequence). CDR3 region: CSAKPHGGFVGSIQYF. CDR3 nucleotides: TGCAGTGCTAAGCCCCACGGAGGGTTTGTGGGGAGCATTCAGTACTTC.

The V gene is TRBV12-3 or TRBV12-4, the J gene TRBJ2-7; D not certain. V dropped 6 bases and J dropped 3 bases, with 12 bases sitting between them. The CDR3 is made up of 13 amino acids. CDR3 amino acids: CASRESSSYEQYF. CDR3 in DNA: TGTGCCAGCAGAGAGTCCTCCAGCTACGAGCAGTACTTC.